Included here is one TCR beta chain sequence, with context. Clones were sequenced by immunoSEQ multiplex PCR, and TCRdb holds only the in-frame ones, with some missing. The data contain around 190,000 clones, around 94% of them singletons. CDR1 and CDR2 (germline): MNHEY, SMNVEV (reference sequence). The CDR3 spans 14 residues. Losses at the gene ends were 7 bases for V and 6 bases for J; bases not matched to a gene: 8. This specimen comes from a study of control samples from healthy donors and cancer patients. Sequencing was performed on blood. The rearrangement joins TRBV27 to TRBJ2-2; 7 positions match TRBD2. The clonotype comes from a man aged 25-45 years in good health. The CDR3 spells CASTDNGLAGELFF. For the CDR3, the DNA is TGTGCCAGCACAGATAACGGACTAGCCGGGGAGCTGTTTTTT.